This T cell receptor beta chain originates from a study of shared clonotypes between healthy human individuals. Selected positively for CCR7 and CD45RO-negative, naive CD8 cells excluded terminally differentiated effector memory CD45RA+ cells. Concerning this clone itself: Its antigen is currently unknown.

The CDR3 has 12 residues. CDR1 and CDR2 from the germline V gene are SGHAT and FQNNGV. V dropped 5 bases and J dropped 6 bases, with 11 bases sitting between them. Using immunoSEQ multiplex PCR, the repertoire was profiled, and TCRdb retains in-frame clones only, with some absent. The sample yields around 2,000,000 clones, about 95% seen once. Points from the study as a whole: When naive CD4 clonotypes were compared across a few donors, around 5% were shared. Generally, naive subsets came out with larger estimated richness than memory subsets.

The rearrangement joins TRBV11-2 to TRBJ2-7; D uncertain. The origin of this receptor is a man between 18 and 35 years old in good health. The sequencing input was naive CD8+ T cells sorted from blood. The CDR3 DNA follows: TGTGCCAGCAGCCAGGCAGGACGCGAGCAGTACTTC. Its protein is CASSQAGREQYF.